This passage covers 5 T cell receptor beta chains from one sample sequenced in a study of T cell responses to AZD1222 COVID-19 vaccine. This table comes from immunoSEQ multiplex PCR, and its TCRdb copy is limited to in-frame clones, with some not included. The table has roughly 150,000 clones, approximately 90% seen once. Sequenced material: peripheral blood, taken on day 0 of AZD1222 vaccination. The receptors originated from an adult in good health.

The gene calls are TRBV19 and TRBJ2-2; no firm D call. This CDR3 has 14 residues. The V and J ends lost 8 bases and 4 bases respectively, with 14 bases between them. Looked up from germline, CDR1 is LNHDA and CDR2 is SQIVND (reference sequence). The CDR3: CASAAFSFTGELFF. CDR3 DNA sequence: TGTGCCAGTGCCGCCTTCTCCTTCACCGGGGAGCTGTTTTTT.

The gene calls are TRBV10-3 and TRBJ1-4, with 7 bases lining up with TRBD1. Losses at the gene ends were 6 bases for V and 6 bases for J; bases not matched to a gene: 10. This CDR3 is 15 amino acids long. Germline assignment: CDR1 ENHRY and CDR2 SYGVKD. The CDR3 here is CAISEAGTEDEKLFF. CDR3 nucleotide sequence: TGTGCCATCAGCGAAGCCGGGACAGAGGATGAAAAACTGTTTTTT.

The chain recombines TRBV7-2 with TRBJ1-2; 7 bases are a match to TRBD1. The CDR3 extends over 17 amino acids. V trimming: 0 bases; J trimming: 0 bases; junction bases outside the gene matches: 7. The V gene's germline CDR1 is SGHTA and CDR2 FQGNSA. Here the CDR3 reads CASSLAGGVGANYGYTF. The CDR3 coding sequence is TGTGCCAGCAGCTTAGCAGGGGGCGTGGGAGCTAACTATGGCTACACCTTC. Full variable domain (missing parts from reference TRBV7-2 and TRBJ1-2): GAGVSQSPSNKVTEKGKDVELRCDPISGHTALYWYRQSLGQGLEFLIYFQGNSAPDKSGLPSDRFSAERTGGSVSTLTIQRTQQEDSAVYLCASSLAGGVGANYGYTFGSGTRLTVV.

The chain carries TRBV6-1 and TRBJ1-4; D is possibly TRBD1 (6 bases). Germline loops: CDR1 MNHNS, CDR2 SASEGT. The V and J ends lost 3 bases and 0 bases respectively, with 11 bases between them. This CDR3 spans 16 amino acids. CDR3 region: CASSEGTLTTNEKLFF. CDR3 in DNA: TGTGCCAGCAGTGAGGGGACACTGACAACTAATGAAAAACTGTTTTTT.

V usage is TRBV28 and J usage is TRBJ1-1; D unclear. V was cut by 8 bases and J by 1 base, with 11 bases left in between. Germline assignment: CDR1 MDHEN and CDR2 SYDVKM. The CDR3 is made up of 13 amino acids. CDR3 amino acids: CASRLYQNTEAFF. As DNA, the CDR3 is TGTGCCAGCCGCCTTTACCAGAACACTGAAGCTTTCTTT.